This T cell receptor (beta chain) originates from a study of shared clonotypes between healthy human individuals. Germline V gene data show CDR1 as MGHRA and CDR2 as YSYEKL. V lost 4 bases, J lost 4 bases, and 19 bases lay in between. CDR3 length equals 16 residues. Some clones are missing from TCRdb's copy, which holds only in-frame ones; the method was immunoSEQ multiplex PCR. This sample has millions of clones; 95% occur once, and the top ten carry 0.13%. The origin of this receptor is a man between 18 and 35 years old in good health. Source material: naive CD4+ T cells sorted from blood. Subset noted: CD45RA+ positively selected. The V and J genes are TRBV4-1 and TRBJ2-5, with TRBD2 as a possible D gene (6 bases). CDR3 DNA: TGCGCCAGCAGCCTCCCTGACGCGGGGTCGGGAGAGACCCAGTACTTC. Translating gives CASSLPDAGSGETQYF.